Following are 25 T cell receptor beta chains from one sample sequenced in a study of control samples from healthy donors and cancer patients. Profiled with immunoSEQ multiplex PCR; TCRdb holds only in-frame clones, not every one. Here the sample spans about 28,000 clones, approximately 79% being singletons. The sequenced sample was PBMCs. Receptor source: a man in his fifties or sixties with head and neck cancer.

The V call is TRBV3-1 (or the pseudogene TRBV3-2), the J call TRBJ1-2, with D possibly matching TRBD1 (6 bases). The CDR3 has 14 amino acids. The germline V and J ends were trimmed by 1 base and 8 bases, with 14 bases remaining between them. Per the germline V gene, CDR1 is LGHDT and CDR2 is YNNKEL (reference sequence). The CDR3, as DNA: TGTGCCAGCAGCCAAGGACAGGCTAAGGGCGGCTACACCTTC. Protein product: CASSQGQAKGGYTF.

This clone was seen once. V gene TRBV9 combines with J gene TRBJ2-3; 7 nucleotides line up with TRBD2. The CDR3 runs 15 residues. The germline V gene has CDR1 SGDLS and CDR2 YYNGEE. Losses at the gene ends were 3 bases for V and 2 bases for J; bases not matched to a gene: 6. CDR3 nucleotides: TGTGCCAGCAGCGCCTCCCTAGCGGCCACAGATACGCAGTATTTT. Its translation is CASSASLAATDTQYF.

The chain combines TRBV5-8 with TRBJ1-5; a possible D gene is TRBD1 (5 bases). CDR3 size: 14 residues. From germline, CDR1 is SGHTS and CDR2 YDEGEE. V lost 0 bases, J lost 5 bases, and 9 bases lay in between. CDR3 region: CASSLEGVYQPQHF. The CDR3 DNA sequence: TGTGCCAGCAGCTTGGAAGGGGTCTATCAGCCCCAGCATTTT. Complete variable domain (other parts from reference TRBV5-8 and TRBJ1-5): EAGVTQSPTHLIKTRGQQATLRCSPISGHTSVYWYQQALGLGLQFLLWYDEGEERNRGNFPPRFSGRQFPNYSSELNVNALELEDSALYLCASSLEGVYQPQHFGDGTRLSIL.

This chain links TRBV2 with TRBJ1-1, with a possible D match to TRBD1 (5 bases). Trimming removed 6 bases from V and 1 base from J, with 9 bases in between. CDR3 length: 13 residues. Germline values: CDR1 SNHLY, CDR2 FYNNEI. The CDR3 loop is CASSLDRNTEAFF. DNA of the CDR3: TGTGCCAGCAGCCTTGACAGGAACACTGAAGCTTTCTTT. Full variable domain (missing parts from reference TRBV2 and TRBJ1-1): EPEVTQTPSHQVTQMGQEVILRCVPISNHLYFYWYRQILGQKVEFLVSFYNNEISEKSEIFDDQFSVERPDGSNFTLKIRSTKLEDSAMYFCASSLDRNTEAFFGQGTRLTVV.

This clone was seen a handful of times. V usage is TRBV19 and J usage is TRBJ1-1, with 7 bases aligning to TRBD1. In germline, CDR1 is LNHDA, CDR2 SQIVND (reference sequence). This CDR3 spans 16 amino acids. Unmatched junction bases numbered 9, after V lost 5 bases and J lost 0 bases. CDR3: CASSSGTAYMNTEAFF. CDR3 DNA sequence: TGTGCCAGTAGTTCGGGGACAGCGTACATGAACACTGAAGCTTTCTTT.

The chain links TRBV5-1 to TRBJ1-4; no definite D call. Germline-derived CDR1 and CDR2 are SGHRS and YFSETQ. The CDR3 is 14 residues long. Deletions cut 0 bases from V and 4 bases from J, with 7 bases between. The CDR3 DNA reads TGCGCCAGCAGCTTGGTTGGCGGTAATGAAAAACTGTTTTTT. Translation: CASSLVGGNEKLFF.

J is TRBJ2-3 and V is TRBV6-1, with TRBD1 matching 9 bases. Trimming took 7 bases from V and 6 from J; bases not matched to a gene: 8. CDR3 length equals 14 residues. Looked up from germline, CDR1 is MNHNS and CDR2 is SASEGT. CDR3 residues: CASTIQGADDTQYF. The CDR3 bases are TGTGCCAGCACCATACAGGGGGCGGACGATACGCAGTATTTT.

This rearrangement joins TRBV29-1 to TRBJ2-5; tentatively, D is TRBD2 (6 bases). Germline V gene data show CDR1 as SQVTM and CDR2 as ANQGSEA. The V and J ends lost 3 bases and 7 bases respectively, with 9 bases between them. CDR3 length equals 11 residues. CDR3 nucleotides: TGCAGCGTTGAGGGAGCGGGGACCCAGTACTTC. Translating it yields CSVEGAGTQYF.

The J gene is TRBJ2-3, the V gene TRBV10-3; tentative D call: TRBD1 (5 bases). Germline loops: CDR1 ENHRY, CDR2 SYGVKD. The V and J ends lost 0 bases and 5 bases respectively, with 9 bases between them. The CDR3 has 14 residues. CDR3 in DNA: TGTGCCATCAGTGAGTCAGGACAAATAGATACGCAGTATTTT. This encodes CAISESGQIDTQYF.

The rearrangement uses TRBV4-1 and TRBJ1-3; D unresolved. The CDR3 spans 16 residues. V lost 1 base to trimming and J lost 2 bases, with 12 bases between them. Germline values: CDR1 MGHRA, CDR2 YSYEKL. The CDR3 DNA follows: TGCGCCAGCAGCCAAGCCGTGGCAGCGGCTGGAAACACCATATATTTT. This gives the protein CASSQAVAAAGNTIYF.

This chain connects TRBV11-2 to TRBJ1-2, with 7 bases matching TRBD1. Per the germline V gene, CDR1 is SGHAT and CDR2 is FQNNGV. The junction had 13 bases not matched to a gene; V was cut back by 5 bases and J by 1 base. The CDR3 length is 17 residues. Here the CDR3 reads CASSLNRGQKLNYGYTF. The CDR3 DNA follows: TGTGCCAGCAGCCTCAACCGGGGACAGAAGCTTAACTATGGCTACACCTTC.

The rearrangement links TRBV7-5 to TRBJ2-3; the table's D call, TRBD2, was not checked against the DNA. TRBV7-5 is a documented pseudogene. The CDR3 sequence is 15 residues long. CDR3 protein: CARSLSVEVTDTQYF. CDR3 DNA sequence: TGTGCCAGAAGCTTATCCGTCGAGGTTACAGATACGCAGTATTTT.

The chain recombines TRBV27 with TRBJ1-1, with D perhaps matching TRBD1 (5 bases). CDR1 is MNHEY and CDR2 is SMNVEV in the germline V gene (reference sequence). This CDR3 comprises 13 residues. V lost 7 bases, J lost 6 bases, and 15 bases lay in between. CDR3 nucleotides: TGTGCCAGCATTTCAGGGTTAAAGGCTGAAGCTTTCTTT. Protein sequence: CASISGLKAEAFF.

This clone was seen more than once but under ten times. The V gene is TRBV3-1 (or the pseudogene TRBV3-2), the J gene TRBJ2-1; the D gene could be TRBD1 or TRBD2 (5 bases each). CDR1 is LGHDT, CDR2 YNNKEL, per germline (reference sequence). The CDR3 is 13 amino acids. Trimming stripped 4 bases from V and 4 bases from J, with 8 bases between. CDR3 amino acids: CASSRDQYNEQFF. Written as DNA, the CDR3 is TGTGCCAGCAGCCGGGACCAGTACAATGAGCAGTTCTTC.

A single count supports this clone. CDR3 loop: CASSFRTGQAFF. In DNA, the CDR3 is TGTGCCAGCAGCTTCCGGACAGGGCAGGCTTTCTTT. The chain has TRBV3-1 (or the pseudogene TRBV3-2) and TRBJ1-1; 8 nucleotides align to TRBD1. In germline, CDR1 is LGHDT, CDR2 YNNKEL (reference sequence). The ends lost 5 bases at V and 11 bases at J; junction bases unmatched: 7. CDR3 length: 12 amino acids.

This chain's CDR3 is CARLVGQGDNSPLHF. The CDR3 coding sequence is TGCGCCAGACTTGTGGGACAGGGGGATAATTCACCCCTCCACTTT. This chain links TRBV10-1 with TRBJ1-6; 11 bases fit TRBD1. Germline lookup yields CDR1 WNHNN and CDR2 SYGVQD (reference sequence). Trimming cost V 9 bases and J 5 bases; bases outside gene matches: 6. The CDR3 spans 15 residues.

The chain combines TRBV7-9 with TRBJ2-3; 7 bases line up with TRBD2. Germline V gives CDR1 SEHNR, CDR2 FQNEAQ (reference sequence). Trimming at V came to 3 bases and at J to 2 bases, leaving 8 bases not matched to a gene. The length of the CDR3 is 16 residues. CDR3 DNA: TGTGCCAGCAGCTTCAGGTGGGAGGGAATCACAGATACGCAGTATTTT. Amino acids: CASSFRWEGITDTQYF.

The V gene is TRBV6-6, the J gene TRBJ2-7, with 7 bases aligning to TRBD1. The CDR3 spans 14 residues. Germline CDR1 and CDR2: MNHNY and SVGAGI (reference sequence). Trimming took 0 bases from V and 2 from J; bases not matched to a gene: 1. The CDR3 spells CASSYSTGPYEQYF. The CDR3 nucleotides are TGTGCCAGCAGTTACTCGACAGGGCCCTACGAGCAGTACTTC.

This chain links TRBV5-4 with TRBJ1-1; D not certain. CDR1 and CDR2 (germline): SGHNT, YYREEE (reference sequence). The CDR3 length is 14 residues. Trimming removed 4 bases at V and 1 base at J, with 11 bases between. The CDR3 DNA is TGTGCCAGCAGCCACGGACTGCAGAACACTGAAGCTTTCTTT. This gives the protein CASSHGLQNTEAFF.

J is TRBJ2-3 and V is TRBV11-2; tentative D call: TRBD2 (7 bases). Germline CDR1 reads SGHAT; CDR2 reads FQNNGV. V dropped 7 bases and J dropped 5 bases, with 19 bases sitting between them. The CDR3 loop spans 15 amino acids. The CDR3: CASTERRGGVDTQYF. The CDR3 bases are TGTGCCAGCACCGAGAGGCGCGGGGGCGTAGATACGCAGTATTTT. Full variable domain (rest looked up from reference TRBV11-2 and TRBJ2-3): EAGVAQSPRYKIIEKRQSVAFWCNPISGHATLYWYQQILGQGPKLLIQFQNNGVVDDSQLPKDRFSAERLKGVDSTLKIQPAKLEDSAVYLCASTERRGGVDTQYFGPGTRLTVL.

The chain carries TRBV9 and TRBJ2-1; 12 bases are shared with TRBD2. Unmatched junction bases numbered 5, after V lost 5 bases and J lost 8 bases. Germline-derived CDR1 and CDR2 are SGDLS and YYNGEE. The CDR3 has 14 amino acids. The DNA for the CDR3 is TGTGCCAGCAGGATGACTAGCGGGAGTCATGAGCAGTTCTTC. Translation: CASRMTSGSHEQFF.

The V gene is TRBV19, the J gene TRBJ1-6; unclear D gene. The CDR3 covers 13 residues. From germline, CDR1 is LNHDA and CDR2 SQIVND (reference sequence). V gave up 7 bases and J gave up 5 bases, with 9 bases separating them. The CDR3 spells CASTERNNSPLHF. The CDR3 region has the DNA TGTGCCAGTACGGAACGGAATAATTCACCCCTCCACTTT. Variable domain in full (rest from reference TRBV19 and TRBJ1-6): DGGITQSPKYLFRKEGQNVTLSCEQNLNHDAMYWYRQDPGQGLRLIYYSQIVNDFQKGDIAEGYSVSREKKESFPLTVTSAQKNPTAFYLCASTERNNSPLHFGNGTRLTVT.

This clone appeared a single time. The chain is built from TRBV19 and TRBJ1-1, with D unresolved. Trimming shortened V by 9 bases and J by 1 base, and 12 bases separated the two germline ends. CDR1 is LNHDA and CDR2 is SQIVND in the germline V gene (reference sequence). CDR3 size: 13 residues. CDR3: CASNDLANTEAFF. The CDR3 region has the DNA TGTGCCAGCAATGACCTGGCGAACACTGAAGCTTTCTTT.

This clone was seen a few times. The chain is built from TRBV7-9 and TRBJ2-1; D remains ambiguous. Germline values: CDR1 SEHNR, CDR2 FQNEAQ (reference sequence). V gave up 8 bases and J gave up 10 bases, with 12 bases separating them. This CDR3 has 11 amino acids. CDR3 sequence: CASSGPSEQFF. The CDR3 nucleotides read TGTGCCAGCTCAGGCCCCAGCGAGCAGTTCTTC.

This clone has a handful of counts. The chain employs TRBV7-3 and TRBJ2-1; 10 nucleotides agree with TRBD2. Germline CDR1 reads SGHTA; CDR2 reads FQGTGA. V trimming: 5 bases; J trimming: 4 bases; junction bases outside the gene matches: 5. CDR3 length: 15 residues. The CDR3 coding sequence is TGTGCCAGCAGCGAGACTAGCGGGCGTTACAATGAGCAGTTCTTC. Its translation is CASSETSGRYNEQFF.